This T cell receptor (beta chain) was sequenced during a study of neoadjuvant anti-PD-1 for oral cavity cancer. Measured with immunoSEQ multiplex PCR; TCRdb has only the in-frame clones, and not every one. The table lists over 13,000 clones, about 73% of them singletons. The CDR3 totals 14 residues. Germline CDR1 and CDR2: SGDLS and YYNGEE. The V gene end was trimmed by 0 bases and the J gene end by 9 bases; junction bases not matched to a gene: 7. This sample comprised PBMCs, obtained before nivolumab (anti-PD-1) treatment. The clonotype was recovered from a person between 40 and 79 years old with oral cavity squamous cell carcinoma. The V gene is TRBV9, the J gene TRBJ2-3, with 7 positions matching TRBD2. CDR3 protein: CASSVEAGLITQYF. In nucleotides, the CDR3 is TGTGCCAGCAGCGTAGAAGCGGGACTCATAACGCAGTATTTT. Using reference TRBV9 and TRBJ2-3 for the parts outside the CDR3, the full variable domain is DSGVTQTPKHLITATGQRVTLRCSPRSGDLSVYWYQQSLDQGLQFLIQYYNGEERAKGNILERFSAQQFPDLHSELNLSSLELGDSALYFCASSVEAGLITQYFGPGTRLTVL.